This T cell receptor beta chain was obtained from a study of T cells after yellow fever vaccination. Whole-study results and caveats: Relatively few clonotypes were ones that appeared in both CD4 and CD8 compartments.

Trimming shortened V by 6 bases and J by 10 bases, and 19 bases separated the two germline ends. The CDR3 runs 15 residues. TCRdb reprocessed the 5' RACE reads with MiXCR, giving one entry per CDR3 protein. The sample has 610,000 or so distinct CDR3 sequences; approximately 13% are singletons. For this clonotype: The antigen is unknown.

This sequence was found in a man aged 30-40 years who received the YFV17D yellow fever vaccine. V gene TRBV12-3 or TRBV12-4 combines with J gene TRBJ1-6; D ambiguous. Material: PBMCs, obtained on the day of the yellow fever booster vaccination. CDR3 region: CASSLLLGPRSPLHF. DNA for the CDR3: TGTGCCAGCAGCCTACTTCTGGGTCCTCGGTCACCCCTCCACTTT.